This T cell receptor beta chain emerged from a study of OX40 agonist ivuxolimab in advanced cancers. Study-wide context: The costimulatory receptor OX40 (CD134) was targeted by ivuxolimab, a fully human IgG2 agonistic monoclonal antibody. The point of sequencing TCRbeta in the periphery was to test whether ivuxolimab changed TCR sequence diversity and drove clonal T-cell expansion. Among the 50 to 55 dose-escalation patients, some 19 had hepatocellular carcinoma, about 15 melanoma, 9 renal cell carcinoma and 9 head and neck cancer. Patients were allowed to have had prior anti-PD-1, anti-PD-L1 or anti-CTLA-4 therapy, and approximately 43% of the dose-escalation patients had previously received checkpoint inhibitors. Partial responses occurred in three dose-escalation patients: two with cutaneous melanoma and one with hepatocellular carcinoma. Intravenous ivuxolimab was administered to patients every 2 weeks at six dose levels: 0.01, 0.1, 0.3, 1.5, 3 and 10 mg/kg. The paper covers the monotherapy dose-escalation part of the phase I ivuxolimab trial, which included N ≈ 50 patients. The dose-escalation cohort was about 83% male with a mean age of about 60 years, ranging from about 23 to 85. General study outcomes and caveats: Low levels of normalized T-cell clonal expansion were also seen in some patients who did not respond. On average, CD8+ T cells showed more expanded clones than CD4+ T cells after ivuxolimab. Partial responders in the 0.1-3.0 mg/kg groups had among the lowest normalized peripheral clonal expansion, especially among CD8+ T cells. The antigen specificity of the peripheral T cells that underwent clonal expansion was not determined. Clonal expansion of both CD4+ and CD8+ blood T cells was observed from baseline to week 6 at doses 0.1 to 3.0 mg/kg.

Patients with a history of autoimmune disease or receiving systemic immunosuppression were excluded from the trial. Peripheral blood for TCR sequencing was collected from all dose cohorts at baseline, on cycle 4 day 1, and on cycle 7 day 1. Samples were obtained from an open-label, multicenter, first-in-human phase I dose-escalation trial of ivuxolimab. Adults with locally advanced or metastatic melanoma, renal cell carcinoma, hepatocellular carcinoma or head and neck squamous cell carcinoma were enrolled in the trial. Before TCR sequencing, CD4+ T cells and CD8+ T cells from peripheral blood were sorted into separate populations. Comments on this clone: There is no known antigen for this receptor. Per-nucleotide qualities are absent, and no much larger clonotype sits a single base away.

Including cysteine and phenylalanine, the CDR3 has 14 amino acids. Only the CDR3 region is kept as DNA, spanning 42 bases read in frame from base 1. For CDR1 and CDR2, the germline V gene (reference sequence) lists PRHDT and FYEKMQ. Trimming accounts for 2 bases at V and 7 bases at J, while the number of junction bases matched to no gene is 6. Genomic DNA was isolated from the sorted cells so that the TCRbeta CDR3 region could be sequenced. The immunoSEQ Assay was used for sequencing of TCRbeta CDR3 regions. TCRdb stores this immuneACCESS table with in-frame sequences only. Part of the clones is absent; in the studies checked, under half of the shortfall reflects unresolved V genes, and no reason is known for the rest. The sample table shows about 18,000 clones, and around 78% are seen once. The leading ten clones occupy roughly 15% of the sample.

This TCR came from an adult with an advanced solid tumor such as melanoma, head and neck, liver or kidney cancer. Sequencing was performed on CD4+ or CD8+ T cells sorted from blood, taken in a trial of the OX40 agonist ivuxolimab. The chain uses TRBV13 and TRBJ1-1, with 8 central nucleotides matching TRBD1. The nucleotides are TGTGCCAGCAGCTTACCCGGACAGGGAGGTGAAGCTTTCTTT. Protein translation: CASSLPGQGGEAFF.